The 7 T cell receptor beta chains given below trace back to one sample, sequenced in a study of blood T cell repertoires in COVID-19. The table came from immunoSEQ multiplex PCR; TCRdb's copy has only in-frame clones and leaves some out. The data show approximately 220,000 clones, roughly 90% seen once. The specimen was peripheral blood. Receptor source: a woman between 50 and 59 years old with acute or convalescent COVID-19.

CDR3: CASSYYRLAGGQETQYF. The CDR3 DNA follows: TGTGCCAGCAGTTACTACCGGCTAGCGGGAGGGCAAGAGACCCAGTACTTC. This chain connects TRBV6-2 or TRBV6-3 to TRBJ2-5; 12 nucleotides agree with TRBD2. This CDR3 is built from 17 residues. The germline V gene has CDR1 MNHEY and CDR2 SVGEGT. V dropped 1 base and J dropped 2; count of bases not matched to a gene: 5.

The chain couples TRBV7-2 to TRBJ2-4; D is possibly TRBD1 (5 bases). The V end was cut by 1 base, the J end by 0 bases, with 13 bases between. The germline CDR1 and CDR2 sequences are SGHTA and FQGNSA. CDR3 size: 17 residues. The DNA of the CDR3 is TGTGCCAGCAGCTTAGGGGCTCAGGGTCTAGCCAAAAACATTCAGTACTTC. The encoded protein is CASSLGAQGLAKNIQYF.

This clone has a single count. The chain uses TRBV29-1 and TRBJ2-3, with 8 positions matching TRBD2. This CDR3 is 15 amino acids long. V lost 1 base to trimming and J lost 4 bases; unmatched junction nucleotides: 7. The germline CDR1 and CDR2 sequences are SQVTM and ANQGSEA. The CDR3 DNA reads TGCAGCGTTGAAGCGGGAGGGCCCCACTCAGATACGCAGTATTTT. It encodes CSVEAGGPHSDTQYF.

In its sample, this clone was seen once. The genes are TRBV18 and TRBJ1-1; D remains ambiguous. The V gene's germline CDR1 is KGHSH and CDR2 LQKENI. CDR3 length: 13 amino acids. V shed 6 bases and J shed 3 bases, with 11 bases lying between them. The CDR3 region has the DNA TGTGCCAGCTCCAGGATGGGTGACACTGAAGCTTTCTTT. Amino acids: CASSRMGDTEAFF.

The chain links TRBV3-1 (or the pseudogene TRBV3-2) to TRBJ2-5; maybe TRBD1 (5 bases). The CDR3 contains 15 residues. Germline V gene lookup returns CDR1 LGHDT and CDR2 YNNKEL (reference sequence). Trimming left V 0 bases short and J 4 bases short, with 12 bases between. The CDR3 region is CASSQERGWRETQYF. CDR3 DNA: TGTGCCAGCAGCCAAGAAAGGGGCTGGCGAGAGACCCAGTACTTC.

This chain links TRBV6-5 with TRBJ2-7; D may be TRBD2 (5 bases). Trimming stripped 6 bases from V and 3 bases from J, with 12 bases between. The CDR3 covers 13 residues. Germline values: CDR1 MNHEY, CDR2 SVGAGI. CDR3 sequence reads: CASRDPGSYEQYF. The CDR3 region has the DNA TGTGCCAGCAGAGACCCGGGGAGCTACGAGCAGTACTTC.

The chain has TRBV4-3 and TRBJ2-3, with a weak D call TRBD2 (6 bases). CDR1 LGHNA and CDR2 YSLEER come from the germline V gene. With 4 bases removed from V and 1 base from J, the gap between germline ends came to 6 bases. This CDR3 spans 13 amino acids. The CDR3 DNA reads as TGCGCCAGCAGCCCGGGGGGCACAGATACGCAGTATTTT. Translation: CASSPGGTDTQYF.